The rows below give T cell receptor beta chains drawn from one sample of a study of blood T cell repertoires in COVID-19. The data were produced by immunoSEQ multiplex PCR, yet TCRdb's version contains in-frame clones alone and is incomplete. Here the sample spans about 120,000 clones, 75% to 90% being singletons. Sequencing input: peripheral blood. The receptors shown here come from a human donor with acute or convalescent COVID-19. The donor label of this sample is uncertain. Both conserved end residues are part of each CDR3. A D gene is named only where the DNA matches it firmly. Where a row states a size, it is once, few, many or the class of an expanded clone; other rows omit it.

cdr3_length	v_call	d_call	j_call	clone_size	cdr3_nt	cdr3_aa
12	TRBV28	.	TRBJ1-1	.	TGTGCCAGCAGCCTAGATCACACTGAAGCTTTCTTT	CASSLDHTEAFF
14	TRBV30	.	TRBJ1-3	once	TGTGCCTGGAGCCAGGTCTCCTCTGGAAACACCATATATTTT	CAWSQVSSGNTIYF
10	TRBV6-5	.	TRBJ2-7	.	TGTGCCACCCCGGGAGTGAGGCAGTACTTC	CATPGVRQYF
12	TRBV29-1	TRBD1	TRBJ1-2	.	TGCAGCGTTGATGGGACAGATCTTGGCTACACCTTC	CSVDGTDLGYTF
18	TRBV28	.	TRBJ1-4	.	TGTGCCAGCAGTTTATGGGACCCGAGACAGGCTCAGAATGAAAAACTGTTTTTT	CASSLWDPRQAQNEKLFF
16	TRBV6-2/TRBV6-3	TRBD2	TRBJ2-7	once	TGTGCCAGCAGTTACGGACTAGCGGGAGGGCCCTACGAGCAGTACTTC	CASSYGLAGGPYEQYF
14	TRBV28	TRBD1	TRBJ1-3	.	TGTGCCAGCAAAAAATTCGGACAGGCGAACACCATATATTTT	CASKKFGQANTIYF
14	TRBV5-4	.	TRBJ1-1	few	TGTGCCAGCAGCCTTGGGCAGATGAACACTGAAGCTTTCTTT	CASSLGQMNTEAFF
14	TRBV19	.	TRBJ1-1	.	TGTGCCAGTAGTATTGCGGGAGCGAACACTGAAGCTTTCTTT	CASSIAGANTEAFF
17	TRBV18	TRBD1	TRBJ1-2	once	TGTGCCAGCTCACCACCGGCAGGGGGCGTCGTTAACTATGGCTACACCTTC	CASSPPAGGVVNYGYTF
17	TRBV6-2/TRBV6-3	TRBD1	TRBJ1-5	.	TGTGCCAGCAGTTACTTTCCCGGGACAGGGGGCAATCAGCCCCAGCATTTT	CASSYFPGTGGNQPQHF
13	TRBV6-6	.	TRBJ1-1	once	TGTGCCAGCAGTTACGATCCGGGGACTGAAGCTTTCTTT	CASSYDPGTEAFF
15	TRBV19	.	TRBJ1-4	few	TGTGCCACCAGTCCCTTACAGGGAGGGAGTGAAAAACTGTTTTTT	CATSPLQGGSEKLFF
14	TRBV2	.	TRBJ1-3	.	TGTGCCAGCAGTGAAAGGGGCTCTGGAAACACCATATATTTT	CASSERGSGNTIYF
16	TRBV3-1/TRBV3-2	TRBD2	TRBJ2-3	.	TGTGCCAGCAGCCAAGTTGGAGCGGGGGACACAGATACGCAGTATTTT	CASSQVGAGDTDTQYF
14	TRBV6-1	TRBD1	TRBJ1-2	.	TGTGCCAGCAGTGAAGGGACAGGGAACTATGGCTACACCTTC	CASSEGTGNYGYTF
14	TRBV1	.	TRBJ1-2	.	TGCACCAGCAGACTTGACAGGAGAAACTATGGCTACACCTTC	CTSRLDRRNYGYTF
13	TRBV2	.	TRBJ1-1	.	TGTGCCAGCAGTGGGGGGCAGGGCACTGAAGCTTTCTTT	CASSGGQGTEAFF
18	TRBV5-6	TRBD1	TRBJ2-1	.	TGTGCCAGCAGCTTGGTGGGACCCAGGACAGGGTCCTACAATGAGCAGTTCTTC	CASSLVGPRTGSYNEQFF
15	TRBV5-1	.	TRBJ2-3	.	TGCGCCAGCAGCTTGGCAGGGGCCATCACAGATACGCAGTATTTT	CASSLAGAITDTQYF